This TCR beta chain stems from a study of T cell changes during pregnancy in multiple sclerosis. Measured with immunoSEQ multiplex PCR; TCRdb has only the in-frame clones, and not every one. Of 25,000 to 35,000 clones in the sample, about 93% were seen once. This clone was seen once. Trimming took off 3 bases at V and 6 bases at J, with 17 bases between the two ends. CDR1 is MGHRA, CDR2 YSYEKL, per germline. The CDR3 sequence is 15 residues long. This chain uses TRBV4-1 with TRBJ1-2, with a weak D call TRBD1 (6 bases). The specimen was CD8+ T cells from peripheral blood mononuclear cells, collected before pregnancy. The clonotype originates from a female donor with multiple sclerosis, enrolled in a pregnancy study. The CDR3 sequence: CASSHNRDVGDGYTF. In DNA, the CDR3 is TGCGCCAGCAGCCACAACAGGGATGTGGGGGATGGCTACACCTTC.